Following are 17 T cell receptor beta chains from one sample sequenced in a study of blood T cells in healthy people across ages. Combining a sample-barcoded 5' primer with a J-beta primer mix, a second PCR ran for 7 to 11 cycles. TCRdb processed the 5' RACE reads anew with MiXCR; each CDR3 protein has one entry. The sample holds hundreds of thousands of distinct CDR3 sequences, 50% to 65% seen once. Specimen: blood. The receptors originated from a man older than 75 in good health.

The rearrangement links TRBV27 to TRBJ2-7; maybe TRBD2 (5 bases). The CDR3 runs 16 residues. The V end was cut by 1 base, the J end by 0 bases, with 13 bases between. The germline CDR1 and CDR2 sequences are MNHEY and SMNVEV (reference sequence). CDR3 bases: TGTGCCAGCAGTTTATATTCGGGGAGAAGCTCCTACGAGCAGTACTTC. Encoded protein: CASSLYSGRSSYEQYF.

This clonotype has a single count. V gene TRBV5-1 combines with J gene TRBJ2-7; a weak D match, TRBD2 (6 bases). Trimming removed 6 bases from V and 0 bases from J, with 22 bases in between. CDR3 length: 17 residues. The germline V gene encodes CDR1 SGHRS and CDR2 YFSETQ. This chain's CDR3 is CASTSSHRRDSSYEQYF. The CDR3 DNA reads as TGCGCCAGCACCTCTTCCCATAGGCGGGATAGCTCCTACGAGCAGTACTTC.

This clonotype was seen more than once but under ten times. The V gene is TRBV6-5, the J gene TRBJ2-2; D is unclear. The CDR3 extends over 13 amino acids. The germline CDR1 and CDR2 sequences are MNHEY and SVGAGI. V was cut by 2 bases and J by 7 bases, with 8 bases left in between. The CDR3 DNA sequence: TGTGCCAGCAGTTACGAAGTCGGCGGGGAGCTGTTTTTT. Translated: CASSYEVGGELFF.

The gene calls are TRBV9 and TRBJ2-5; 7 bases are a match to TRBD2. The CDR3 covers 13 residues. Germline loops: CDR1 SGDLS, CDR2 YYNGEE. V shed 0 bases, J shed 13 bases, and the junction held 9 bases outside the gene matches. The CDR3 region has the DNA TGTGCCAGCAGCGTAGCTGTTGCGGGAGTTTTGTACTTC. It codes for CASSVAVAGVLYF.

This clonotype occurred a few times. V and J are TRBV29-1 and TRBJ1-4; the D gene is possibly TRBD1 (6 bases). The CDR3 loop spans 12 amino acids. The V end lost 6 bases, the J end lost 8 bases, and 13 bases lay between the germline ends. Per the germline V gene, CDR1 is SQVTM and CDR2 is ANQGSEA. CDR3: CSVGRGGEKLFF. The DNA of the CDR3 is TGCAGCGTCGGCAGGGGAGGCGAAAAACTGTTTTTT.

The chain links TRBV2 to TRBJ2-7, with 13 bases aligning to TRBD2. Germline V gives CDR1 SNHLY, CDR2 FYNNEI. V was pared by 9 bases and J by 2 bases, with 7 bases of the junction left unmatched. The CDR3 runs 15 residues. DNA of the CDR3: TGTGCCAGAAGACTAGCGGGAGGAGTCCCCTACGAGCAGTACTTC. Amino acid sequence: CARRLAGGVPYEQYF.

The chain links TRBV6-5 to TRBJ1-1, with TRBD1 matching 10 bases. The length of the CDR3 is 13 residues. V lost 6 bases, J lost 6 bases, and 4 bases stayed unmatched. Germline V gives CDR1 MNHEY, CDR2 SVGAGI. The CDR3 is CASRSGQGSEAFF. For the CDR3, the DNA is TGTGCCAGCAGATCGGGACAGGGGTCTGAAGCTTTCTTT.

This chain connects TRBV14 to TRBJ1-5; unclear D gene. Germline V gene sequence: CDR1 SGHDN, CDR2 FVKESK. Between the trimmed V and J ends, which lost 2 bases and 9 bases, there was a span of 8 bases. The CDR3 is 12 residues long. The CDR3 bases are TGTGCCAGCAGCCAACCCCCGGGGCCCCAGCATTTT. Protein sequence: CASSQPPGPQHF.

This chain joins TRBV5-5 and TRBJ2-2, with a possible D match to TRBD2 (5 bases). V lost 2 bases and J 1 base, leaving 9 bases between the germline ends. This CDR3 has 15 residues. CDR1 SGHKS and CDR2 YYEKEE come from the germline V gene (reference sequence). The CDR3 sequence is CASSLELVNTGELFF. The CDR3 nucleotides read TGTGCCAGCAGCTTAGAACTAGTGAACACCGGGGAGCTGTTTTTT.

This clonotype was seen a few times. The chain employs TRBV20-1 and TRBJ1-6; D remains ambiguous. V dropped 1 base and J dropped 8 bases, with 15 bases sitting between them. CDR1 and CDR2 (germline): DFQATT, SNEGSKA (reference sequence). CDR3 length: 15 amino acids. The chain's CDR3 is CSARALISKDSPLHF. CDR3 sequence (DNA): TGCAGTGCTAGAGCCCTCATCAGCAAGGATTCACCCCTCCACTTT.

The chain couples TRBV5-1 to TRBJ1-1, with D perhaps TRBD1 (6 bases). The CDR3 loop spans 15 amino acids. CDR1 and CDR2 (germline): SGHRS, YFSETQ. The germline V and J ends were trimmed by 4 bases and 1 base, with 14 bases remaining between them. CDR3 coding DNA: TGCGCCAGCAGCGTCACCGGGACACCGAACACTGAAGCTTTCTTT. It is translated as CASSVTGTPNTEAFF.

The sample holds a few counts of this clonotype. The chain recombines TRBV7-6 with TRBJ2-7; no definite D call. V was clipped by 2 bases and J by 2 bases, with 13 bases between them. CDR1 is SGHVS, CDR2 FNYEAQ, per germline. There are 15 residues in the CDR3. The CDR3 region has the DNA TGTGCCAGCAGCTTATTCGACGGATCGACCTACGAGCAGTACTTC. Translation gives CASSLFDGSTYEQYF.

This clonotype was counted between two and nine times. V gene TRBV24-1 combines with J gene TRBJ2-1, with 7 bases fitting TRBD1. This CDR3 is 13 amino acids long. V lost 4 bases and J lost 8; bases outside the gene matches: 4. The V gene's germline CDR1 is KGHDR and CDR2 SFDVKD. DNA for the CDR3: TGTGCCACCAGTGAAGGGGGCCAGCATGAGCAGTTCTTC. As protein: CATSEGGQHEQFF.

This clonotype was counted ten times or more. V usage is TRBV20-1 and J usage is TRBJ1-2, with 7 bases that match TRBD1. CDR3 size: 14 residues. The germline V gene encodes CDR1 DFQATT and CDR2 SNEGSKA (reference sequence). The junction had 9 bases not matched to a gene; V was cut back by 2 bases and J by 6 bases. The CDR3, as DNA: TGCAGTGCTAGAAAGGGGCAGGGGGATCATGGCTACACCTTC. This encodes CSARKGQGDHGYTF.

This rearrangement joins TRBV5-1 to TRBJ2-4; 9 nucleotides align to TRBD1. The DNA end lines up better with TRBJ2-7; the J call may be wrong. The CDR3 length is 15 residues. Germline V gene data show CDR1 as SGHRS and CDR2 as YFSETQ. CDR3 protein: CASSKRRDRVYEQYF. The CDR3 nucleotides are TGCGCCAGCAGCAAACGAAGGGACAGGGTCTACGAGCAGTACTTC.

V gene TRBV12-3 or TRBV12-4 combines with J gene TRBJ2-1; D not certain. The CDR3 runs to 11 residues. V was clipped by 8 bases and J by 8 bases, with 10 bases between them. The DNA for the CDR3 is TGTGCCAGCTCAGGTAGCTATGAGCAGTTCTTC. As protein: CASSGSYEQFF.

This clonotype was found a few times. The CDR3 nucleotides read TGTGCCAGCAGCCAAGGACAGGGGTTTACTGAGCAGTTCTTC. Translation gives CASSQGQGFTEQFF. This rearrangement joins TRBV3-1 to TRBJ2-1; 8 nucleotides agree with TRBD1. The germline V gene has CDR1 LGHDT and CDR2 YNNKEL (reference sequence). CDR3 size: 14 residues. Trimming at V came to 1 base and at J to 9 bases, leaving 5 bases not matched to a gene.